What follows is one TCR beta chain and its context. Its specificity is unknown. Trimming cost V 3 bases and J 2 bases, with 8 bases left between them. The CDR3 loop spans 15 amino acids. The germline gives CDR1 LNHDA, CDR2 SQIVND (reference sequence). The data were taken from a study of STAT3 mutations in large granular lymphocyte leukemia. Study background: Roughly half of the longitudinally sequenced T-LGLL patients carried detectable canonical activating STAT3 mutations. Roughly 40% of treated T-LGLL patients showed hematologic response to immunosuppression. Overall study results and limits: Every T-LGLL patient had at least one immunodominant TCRbeta clonotype. After therapy, about 35% of the 18 patients switched clonotypes, all new clones STAT3 wild type.

About 40,000 productive templates were obtained per sample on average. Method: immunoSEQ multiplex PCR; TCRdb's copy keeps in-frame clones and lacks some. Of about 42,000 clones in the sample, around 80% are singletons; the top ten hold 0.4% to 0.55%. Input material: PBMCs. The chain couples TRBV19 to TRBJ1-6; tentatively, D is TRBD1 (5 bases). The receptor was isolated from a human donor with T large granular lymphocyte leukemia. Some clones in this sample may be carry-over from other donors' samples. The CDR3, as DNA: TGTGCCAGTAGTATGGGGCAGACCTATAATTCACCCCTCCACTTT. Protein sequence: CASSMGQTYNSPLHF. Full variable domain (rest looked up from reference TRBV19 and TRBJ1-6): DGGITQSPKYLFRKEGQNVTLSCEQNLNHDAMYWYRQDPGQGLRLIYYSQIVNDFQKGDIAEGYSVSREKKESFPLTVTSAQKNPTAFYLCASSMGQTYNSPLHFGNGTRLTVT.